These T cell receptor beta chains were read from a single sample in a study of cytomegalovirus exposure and HLA in healthy donors. The table came from immunoSEQ multiplex PCR; TCRdb's copy has only in-frame clones and leaves some out. This sample has 110,000 to 150,000 clones; roughly 80% occur once, and the top ten carry under 2%. Sequenced material: PBMCs. These receptors all come from a woman in her thirties or forties in good health and CMV-seronegative. Each CDR3 is given with its conserved first and last residue. D genes are given only for firm matches. Not all rows give a size; the values are once, few, many and, for expanded clones, a class.

d_call j_call v_call clone_size cdr3_length cdr3_nt cdr3_aa
TRBD1 TRBJ2-5 TRBV6-1 NA 13 TGTGCCAGCAAGAGGGGGCCGAGAGAGACCCAGTACTTC CASKRGPRETQYF
NA TRBJ2-7 TRBV28 NA 12 TGTGCCAGCAGAAGTACACGTTACGAGCAGTACTTC CASRSTRYEQYF
TRBD1 TRBJ2-7 TRBV5-8 NA 16 TGTGCCAGCAGCCTGAACGCGGGACAGGGGGCCTACGAGCAGTACTTC CASSLNAGQGAYEQYF
TRBD1 TRBJ2-5 TRBV4-1 NA 14 TGCGCCAGCAGCCTCCAGGGGGCGTGGGAGACCCAGTACTTC CASSLQGAWETQYF
NA TRBJ2-1 TRBV6-4 many 14 TGTGCCAGCAGTTATGGACAGTCCGGTGATGAGCAGTTCTTC CASSYGQSGDEQFF
NA TRBJ2-5 TRBV5-1 NA 13 TGCGCCAGCAGCTTGCCCTCGGAAGAGACCCAGTACTTC CASSLPSEETQYF
NA TRBJ1-3 TRBV7-9 NA 17 TGTGCCAGCAGCTTAGGTTCAGGGGCTCGTTCTGGAAACACCATATATTTT CASSLGSGARSGNTIYF
TRBD1 TRBJ1-2 TRBV2 once 14 TGTGCCAGCAGCACGGGGACAGGGGGTGATGGCTACACCTTC CASSTGTGGDGYTF
NA TRBJ2-7 TRBV11-2 NA 14 TGTGCCAGCAGCTTAGGGGCAGCCGACTACGAGCAGTACTTC CASSLGAADYEQYF
TRBD1 TRBJ1-1 TRBV12-5 NA 15 TGTGCTAGTGGCCCAGGGGGAGGTGGGAGGACTGAAGCTTTCTTT CASGPGGGGRTEAFF
NA TRBJ2-4 TRBV4-1 NA 15 TGCGCCAGCAGCACATGGGCCCCTTCAGGAAACATTCAGTACTTC CASSTWAPSGNIQYF
NA TRBJ1-4 TRBV27 NA 13 TGTGCCAGCGGAGTACCAACTAATGAAAAACTGTTTTTT CASGVPTNEKLFF
TRBD2 TRBJ2-7 TRBV10-3 NA 18 TGTGCCACCACCAAAAATCCGGGGGGGGGCGCCAGTCCCGGCGAGCAGTACTTC CATTKNPGGGASPGEQYF
NA TRBJ1-3 TRBV7-6 NA 16 TGTGCCAGCAGCCCCGGGGAGGGGCGAGGTGGAAACACCATATATTTT CASSPGEGRGGNTIYF
TRBD2 TRBJ2-3 TRBV5-1 few 16 TGCGCCAGCAGCTTGGTTCCGGGACTAGTCACAGATACGCAGTATTTT CASSLVPGLVTDTQYF
NA TRBJ1-2 TRBV11-2 few 16 TGTGCCAGCAGCTTACTAGGGAGGGAGTATAACTATGGCTACACCTTC CASSLLGREYNYGYTF
TRBD2 TRBJ2-7 TRBV5-1 NA 14 TGCGCCAGCAGCTCCGGGGGGGGGTCCTACGAGCAGTACTTC CASSSGGGSYEQYF
TRBD2 TRBJ2-7 TRBV6-5 few 15 TGTGCCAGCAGTTTACTAGCGGAAAGCTCCTACGAGCAGTACTTC CASSLLAESSYEQYF
TRBD1 TRBJ1-2 TRBV14 few 13 TGTGCCAGCAGTCAGACAGGGGAGTATGGCTACACCTTC CASSQTGEYGYTF
TRBD1 TRBJ2-4 TRBV19 NA 14 TGTGCCAGTAGTGTGACAGGGGGGAAAAACATTCAGTACTTC CASSVTGGKNIQYF
NA TRBJ2-7 TRBV25-1 once 10 TGTGCCAGCAGTTACTACGAGCAGTACTTC CASSYYEQYF
NA TRBJ1-5 TRBV4-1 NA 15 TGCGCCAGCAGCCAAGTTTACAGGGATAATCAGCCCCAGCATTTT CASSQVYRDNQPQHF
NA TRBJ1-4 TRBV28 once 12 TGTGCCAGCACACTGAGAAATGAAAAACTGTTTTTT CASTLRNEKLFF
TRBD1 TRBJ1-1 TRBV6-1 few 15 TGTGCCAGCACCCTAACAGGGGAGGCGAACACTGAAGCTTTCTTT CASTLTGEANTEAFF
NA TRBJ2-3 TRBV27 NA 13 TGTGCCAGCAGTTTTCGGGGAATAGATACGCAGTATTTT CASSFRGIDTQYF
TRBD1 TRBJ2-7 TRBV27 once 13 TGTGCCAGCGCTCGGACAGGGCGCTACGAGCAGTACTTC CASARTGRYEQYF
TRBD1 TRBJ1-1 TRBV27 once 14 TGTGCCAGCACTCCAGGGGGCGGGAACACTGAAGCTTTCTTT CASTPGGGNTEAFF
NA TRBJ1-1 TRBV18 NA 14 TGTGCCAGCTCCGTAGAACAGGGAAAAACTGAAGCTTTCTTT CASSVEQGKTEAFF
NA TRBJ1-5 TRBV6-1 few 13 TGTGCCAGCAGTAGGGGTGGCAATCAGCCCCAGCATTTT CASSRGGNQPQHF
NA TRBJ1-6 TRBV28 NA 15 TGTGCCAGCATGGCGACAGTTATCTATAATTCACCCCTCCACTTT CASMATVIYNSPLHF
NA TRBJ1-5 TRBV7-2 NA 16 TGTGCCAGCAGCCAAGCCGTAGTCCGCAGCAATCAGCCCCAGCATTTT CASSQAVVRSNQPQHF
NA TRBJ2-4 TRBV2 NA 16 TGTGCCAGCAGTGAAGCGCTTGGGACTTCTAAAAACATTCAGTACTTC CASSEALGTSKNIQYF
NA TRBJ2-7 TRBV19 few 14 TGTGCCAGTAGTATCCTGGGGGGCTCCTACGAGCAGTACTTC CASSILGGSYEQYF
NA TRBJ1-1 TRBV6-5 few 15 TGTGCCAGCAGTTACTTGGGGGCGCCAGTGGTTGAAGCTTTCTTT CASSYLGAPVVEAFF
NA TRBJ2-4 TRBV19 few 14 TGTGCCAGTAGTCGGCAGGGGGCCAAAAACATTCAGTACTTC CASSRQGAKNIQYF
TRBD2 TRBJ2-7 TRBV5-4 NA 15 TGTGCCAGCAGCCACCGGACTAGCGCCTCCTACGAGCAGTACTTC CASSHRTSASYEQYF
TRBD2 TRBJ2-7 TRBV6-5 NA 15 TGTGCCAGCAGGTCCCGGCGGACTAGCGGCTACGAGCAGTACTTC CASRSRRTSGYEQYF
TRBD1 TRBJ1-1 TRBV19 NA 13 TGTGCCAGTAGTACGACAGGGGACACTGAAGCTTTCTTT CASSTTGDTEAFF
NA TRBJ2-7 TRBV6-6 NA 15 TGTGCCAGCGGCAAGCCCCCGCGGGGGCCCTACGAGCAGTACTTC CASGKPPRGPYEQYF
NA TRBJ1-6 TRBV6-1 NA 14 TGTGCCACCCAGCCCGGGAACTATAATTCACCCCTCCACTTT CATQPGNYNSPLHF
TRBD2 TRBJ2-2 TRBV5-1 NA 19 TGCGCCAGCACCCCCGTCCTACTAGCGGGGGGTCTAAACACCGGGGAGCTGTTTTTT CASTPVLLAGGLNTGELFF
TRBD1 TRBJ2-2 TRBV28 NA 14 TGTGCCAGCAGGGGGACAGCGAACACCGGGGAGCTGTTTTTT CASRGTANTGELFF
NA TRBJ2-1 TRBV5-5 few 16 TGTGCCAGCAGCCCAACGGTGCGGGACCCATACAATGAGCAGTTCTTC CASSPTVRDPYNEQFF
NA TRBJ1-2 TRBV28 NA 13 TGTGCCAGCAGCCGAGTGACTAACTATGGCTACACCTTC CASSRVTNYGYTF
TRBD2 TRBJ2-2 TRBV5-1 NA 16 TGCGCCAGCAGTTCCGGGACTAGCGGATCCACCGGGGAGCTGTTTTTT CASSSGTSGSTGELFF
NA TRBJ1-5 TRBV19 NA 15 TGTGCCAGTAGTGTCAACAGGGTTCCCAATCAGCCCCAGCATTTT CASSVNRVPNQPQHF
NA TRBJ2-2 TRBV4-2 few 18 TGTGCCAGCAGCCAAGACCGCCTACTAGGAGATAACACCGGGGAGCTGTTTTTT CASSQDRLLGDNTGELFF
TRBD1 TRBJ1-5 TRBV6-1 NA 13 TGTGCCGGGGGACAGGGCCCCACTCAGCCCCAGCATTTT CAGGQGPTQPQHF
TRBD2 TRBJ2-2 TRBV2 NA 15 TGTGCCAGCGGGGGGCGGGGGGCGCACACCGGGGAGCTGTTTTTT CASGGRGAHTGELFF
NA TRBJ2-5 TRBV5-4 NA 13 TGTGCCAGCAGCTTGTGGGAGCAAGAGACCCAGTACTTC CASSLWEQETQYF
TRBD1 TRBJ2-7 TRBV27 NA 14 TGTGCCAGCAGCTCCGGGACAGGGAACTACGAGCAGTACTTC CASSSGTGNYEQYF
NA TRBJ1-1 TRBV5-1 few 13 TGCGCCAGCAGCTCGGGGGGGCCCGCTGAAGCTTTCTTT CASSSGGPAEAFF
NA TRBJ1-1 TRBV5-1 NA 17 TGCGCCAGCAGCTCTCCGTCGGAGGATCTTTCGAACACTGAAGCTTTCTTT CASSSPSEDLSNTEAFF